Listed below are T cell receptor beta chains from one sample, sequenced in a study of T cells in localized non-small cell lung cancer. Profiling relied on immunoSEQ multiplex PCR, and the TCRdb table lists in-frame clones only, not all of them. The sample has tens of thousands of clones, 75% to 90% seen once. The sequencing used peripheral blood, collected before any cancer treatment. All receptors derive from a male donor older than 55 with stage III squamous cell lung carcinoma. The CDR3 runs from the conserved cysteine through the conserved F or W. D genes are given only for firm matches. Clone size is shown for a subset of rows, as once, few, many or a class of expanded clone.

V gene: TRBV19; J gene: TRBJ1-1; clone size: -; D gene: -; CDR3 DNA: TGTGCCAGCCGATTTACCAGGCGGTGGACTGAAGCTTTCTTT; CDR3 protein: CASRFTRRWTEAFF
V gene: TRBV7-2; J gene: TRBJ2-3; clone size: -; D gene: -; CDR3 DNA: TGTGCCAGCAGCTTAGAGCAGGGAAGAGATACGCAGTATTTT; CDR3 protein: CASSLEQGRDTQYF
V gene: TRBV7-2; J gene: TRBJ1-2; clone size: -; D gene: -; CDR3 DNA: TGTGCCAGCAGCTCTATAGCCGGGACACCTCGCTACACCTTC; CDR3 protein: CASSSIAGTPRYTF
V gene: TRBV6-5; J gene: TRBJ1-4; clone size: -; D gene: TRBD1; CDR3 DNA: TGTGCCAGCAGCGCGGGACAGGGGATTAATGAAAAACTGTTTTTT; CDR3 protein: CASSAGQGINEKLFF
V gene: TRBV7-8; J gene: TRBJ1-3; clone size: -; D gene: -; CDR3 DNA: TGTGCCAGCAGGACACCGAGCTCTGGAAACACCATATATTTT; CDR3 protein: CASRTPSSGNTIYF
V gene: TRBV28; J gene: TRBJ2-7; clone size: -; D gene: TRBD1; CDR3 DNA: TGTGCCAGCAGTCGGACAGGGCTATCCTACGAGCAGTACTTC; CDR3 protein: CASSRTGLSYEQYF
V gene: TRBV2; J gene: TRBJ2-3; clone size: -; D gene: -; CDR3 DNA: TGTGCCAGCAGATATAGCGGAGAACGCACAGATACGCAGTATTTT; CDR3 protein: CASRYSGERTDTQYF
V gene: TRBV5-6; J gene: TRBJ2-7; clone size: -; D gene: TRBD1; CDR3 DNA: TGTGCCAGCAGCCGTATCGACAGGGAAGTCTACGAGCAGTACTTC; CDR3 protein: CASSRIDREVYEQYF
V gene: TRBV7-6; J gene: TRBJ2-3; clone size: -; D gene: TRBD1; CDR3 DNA: TGTGCCAGCAGCTTACCCCCGGGACAGGGCCGAGTCACAGATACGCAGTATTTT; CDR3 protein: CASSLPPGQGRVTDTQYF
V gene: TRBV7-6; J gene: TRBJ2-3; clone size: -; D gene: TRBD1; CDR3 DNA: TGTGCCAGCAGCCAGGGGGTTGTCGCAGATACGCAGTATTTT; CDR3 protein: CASSQGVVADTQYF
V gene: TRBV4-3; J gene: TRBJ1-4; clone size: -; D gene: TRBD1; CDR3 DNA: TGCGCCAGCAGCCCGGACAGGGCGGAAAAACTGTTTTTT; CDR3 protein: CASSPDRAEKLFF
V gene: TRBV5-1; J gene: TRBJ1-4; clone size: once; D gene: -; CDR3 DNA: TGCGCCAGCAGCCTTGGGCGATCTAATGAAAAACTGTTTTTT; CDR3 protein: CASSLGRSNEKLFF
V gene: TRBV19; J gene: TRBJ1-4; clone size: once; D gene: -; CDR3 DNA: TGTGCCAGTAGTTATGGCGGAGTCGGTAAACTGTTTTTT; CDR3 protein: CASSYGGVGKLFF
V gene: TRBV9; J gene: TRBJ2-2; clone size: once; D gene: -; CDR3 DNA: TGTGCCAGCAGCCTAGGGGGGGCCACCGGGGAGCTGTTTTTT; CDR3 protein: CASSLGGATGELFF
V gene: TRBV10-1; J gene: TRBJ2-2; clone size: -; D gene: TRBD2; CDR3 DNA: TGCGCCAGCAGTGACGCGGGAGGTCCGAACACCGGGGAGCTGTTTTTT; CDR3 protein: CASSDAGGPNTGELFF
V gene: TRBV2; J gene: TRBJ2-7; clone size: -; D gene: -; CDR3 DNA: TGTGCCAGCAGTGAAGCGGTAAACAGACCCTACGAGCAGTACTTC; CDR3 protein: CASSEAVNRPYEQYF
V gene: TRBV2; J gene: TRBJ2-3; clone size: once; D gene: TRBD1; CDR3 DNA: TGTGCCAGCAGTGAAGGGACAGGGGGCGAAGGCGGGTTTACAGATACGCAGTATTTT; CDR3 protein: CASSEGTGGEGGFTDTQYF
V gene: TRBV2; J gene: TRBJ1-5; clone size: -; D gene: -; CDR3 DNA: TGTGCCAGCATGGGGGACGGTGGATATAGCAATCAGCCCCAGCATTTT; CDR3 protein: CASMGDGGYSNQPQHF
V gene: TRBV30; J gene: TRBJ1-5; clone size: -; D gene: -; CDR3 DNA: TGTGCCTGGGGTCGTACCGCGGACCCGAATCAGCCCCAGCATTTT; CDR3 protein: CAWGRTADPNQPQHF
V gene: TRBV7-9; J gene: TRBJ2-1; clone size: -; D gene: -; CDR3 DNA: TGTGCCAGCAGCCACGTGATCACTGAGCAGTTCTTC; CDR3 protein: CASSHVITEQFF
V gene: TRBV19; J gene: TRBJ2-2; clone size: -; D gene: TRBD2; CDR3 DNA: TGTGCCAGTAGCCGCGGGACGGGGAGGGACGGGGAGCTGTTTTTT; CDR3 protein: CASSRGTGRDGELFF
V gene: TRBV7-9; J gene: TRBJ2-5; clone size: -; D gene: -; CDR3 DNA: TGTGCCAGCAGCCGAGGTCGGCAAGAGACCCAGTACTTC; CDR3 protein: CASSRGRQETQYF
V gene: TRBV7-9; J gene: TRBJ1-2; clone size: -; D gene: TRBD1; CDR3 DNA: TGTGCCAGCAGCTTCGGGACAGACTATGGCTACACCTTC; CDR3 protein: CASSFGTDYGYTF
V gene: TRBV7-2; J gene: TRBJ2-3; clone size: -; D gene: -; CDR3 DNA: TGTGCCAGCATCCAGTCAGGACGGACAGATACGCAGTATTTT; CDR3 protein: CASIQSGRTDTQYF
V gene: TRBV5-3; J gene: TRBJ2-1; clone size: -; D gene: TRBD1; CDR3 DNA: TGTGCCAGAAGCTTGAGCAGGGGGTACAATGAGCAGTTCTTC; CDR3 protein: CARSLSRGYNEQFF
V gene: TRBV25-1; J gene: TRBJ2-1; clone size: -; D gene: TRBD2; CDR3 DNA: TGTGCCAGCAAGTGGCGGGAGCAGGGCAATGAGCAGTTCTTC; CDR3 protein: CASKWREQGNEQFF
V gene: TRBV6-1; J gene: TRBJ1-5; clone size: -; D gene: -; CDR3 DNA: TGTGCCAGCAGGACGGGAGGGGCGGGCAATCAGCCCCAGCATTTT; CDR3 protein: CASRTGGAGNQPQHF
V gene: TRBV2; J gene: TRBJ1-1; clone size: few; D gene: -; CDR3 DNA: TGTGCCAGCAAGTGGATGGCGACTGAAGCTTTCTTT; CDR3 protein: CASKWMATEAFF
V gene: TRBV7-2; J gene: TRBJ2-7; clone size: -; D gene: TRBD2; CDR3 DNA: TGTGCCAGCGGCGTACTAGCGGGGGTGGGGGAGCAGTACTTC; CDR3 protein: CASGVLAGVGEQYF
V gene: TRBV5-1; J gene: TRBJ1-5; clone size: -; D gene: -; CDR3 DNA: TGCGCCAGCAGCTTGGGGGGCCAGGGCTATCAGCCCCAGCATTTT; CDR3 protein: CASSLGGQGYQPQHF
V gene: TRBV7-3; J gene: TRBJ2-7; clone size: -; D gene: TRBD1; CDR3 DNA: TGTGCCAGCAGGGCTCCAAGGGACAGCGAGCAGTACTTC; CDR3 protein: CASRAPRDSEQYF
V gene: TRBV28; J gene: TRBJ2-7; clone size: -; D gene: -; CDR3 DNA: TGTGCCAGCAGTCTGAACAGGAAAAAAGTCCTCTACGAGCAGTACTTC; CDR3 protein: CASSLNRKKVLYEQYF
V gene: TRBV6-1; J gene: TRBJ2-7; clone size: -; D gene: TRBD1; CDR3 DNA: TGTGCCAGCAGACAAGGGGGGACAGGAACTTACGAGCAGTACTTC; CDR3 protein: CASRQGGTGTYEQYF
V gene: TRBV27; J gene: TRBJ2-7; clone size: -; D gene: -; CDR3 DNA: TGTGCCAGCAGTTTATCGGACGGATCCTCCTACGAGCAGTACTTC; CDR3 protein: CASSLSDGSSYEQYF
V gene: TRBV6-1; J gene: TRBJ1-2; clone size: -; D gene: TRBD1; CDR3 DNA: TGTGCCAGCAGTCCCGACAGGGCCGACTATGGCTACACCTTC; CDR3 protein: CASSPDRADYGYTF
V gene: TRBV10-2; J gene: TRBJ2-1; clone size: -; D gene: TRBD2; CDR3 DNA: TGCGCCAGCAGAACAGCGGGGGGACGTTACAATGAGCAGTTCTTC; CDR3 protein: CASRTAGGRYNEQFF
V gene: TRBV5-1; J gene: TRBJ2-7; clone size: -; D gene: TRBD2; CDR3 DNA: TGCGCCAGCAGCAAAAACCCCGGACTAGCGGGCCCCTACGAGCAGTACTTC; CDR3 protein: CASSKNPGLAGPYEQYF
V gene: TRBV5-6; J gene: TRBJ2-1; clone size: -; D gene: -; CDR3 DNA: TGTGCCAGCAGCTTGGCCAGGCATGAGCAGTTCTTC; CDR3 protein: CASSLARHEQFF
V gene: TRBV5-1; J gene: TRBJ2-1; clone size: -; D gene: TRBD1; CDR3 DNA: TGCGCCAGCAGCTTGGGGGACAGGGCTTCCTACAATGAGCAGTTCTTC; CDR3 protein: CASSLGDRASYNEQFF
V gene: TRBV5-4; J gene: TRBJ1-1; clone size: few; D gene: TRBD1; CDR3 DNA: TGTGCCAGCAGCTCGACAGGGCCCAGCACTGAAGCTTTCTTT; CDR3 protein: CASSSTGPSTEAFF
V gene: TRBV6-4; J gene: TRBJ1-2; clone size: -; D gene: -; CDR3 DNA: TGTGCCAGCAGTGACCCAGGGTACGGTGGCTACACCTTC; CDR3 protein: CASSDPGYGGYTF
V gene: TRBV7-2; J gene: TRBJ2-5; clone size: -; D gene: TRBD1; CDR3 DNA: TGTGCCAGCAGCCCCCGGACAGGGGGCACGGAGACCCAGTACTTC; CDR3 protein: CASSPRTGGTETQYF
V gene: TRBV27; J gene: TRBJ2-7; clone size: -; D gene: TRBD2; CDR3 DNA: TGTGCCAGCAACGGGGGGAGTTACGAGCAGTACTTC; CDR3 protein: CASNGGSYEQYF
V gene: TRBV7-2; J gene: TRBJ2-4; clone size: -; D gene: -; CDR3 DNA: TGTGCCAGCAGCTTAGCCACAGCAATTGGTTGGGGCATTCAGTACTTC; CDR3 protein: CASSLATAIGWGIQYF
V gene: TRBV30; J gene: TRBJ2-7; clone size: -; D gene: -; CDR3 DNA: TGTGCCTGGAGGAGGTCTACCTACGAGCAGTACTTC; CDR3 protein: CAWRRSTYEQYF
V gene: TRBV30; J gene: TRBJ1-2; clone size: -; D gene: -; CDR3 DNA: TGTGCCTGGAGTCGGACGGACTATGGCTACACCTTC; CDR3 protein: CAWSRTDYGYTF
V gene: TRBV6-5; J gene: TRBJ2-2; clone size: once; D gene: -; CDR3 DNA: TGTGCCAGCAGTTACCGGGGACCGAGACCCACCGGGGAGCTGTTTTTT; CDR3 protein: CASSYRGPRPTGELFF
V gene: TRBV6-5; J gene: TRBJ2-2; clone size: few; D gene: -; CDR3 DNA: TGTGCCTGCAGGGACCTGGCCGGGGAGCTGTTTTTT; CDR3 protein: CACRDLAGELFF
V gene: TRBV7-9; J gene: TRBJ2-5; clone size: -; D gene: TRBD1; CDR3 DNA: TGTGCCAGCAGGTCCCGGACAGGGGGCGAAAAAGAGACCCAGTACTTC; CDR3 protein: CASRSRTGGEKETQYF
V gene: TRBV7-9; J gene: TRBJ1-5; clone size: -; D gene: -; CDR3 DNA: TGTGCCAGCAGCCTCCTTGAGGGTCAGCCCCAGCATTTT; CDR3 protein: CASSLLEGQPQHF
V gene: TRBV7-3; J gene: TRBJ2-3; clone size: once; D gene: -; CDR3 DNA: TGTGCCAGCAGCCCATCAGGAGCGCCTACGCAGTATTTT; CDR3 protein: CASSPSGAPTQYF
V gene: TRBV9; J gene: TRBJ2-3; clone size: -; D gene: -; CDR3 DNA: TGTGCCAGCAGCGTAGTGGCGGGACACACAGATACGCAGTATTTT; CDR3 protein: CASSVVAGHTDTQYF
V gene: TRBV15; J gene: TRBJ2-4; clone size: few; D gene: TRBD1; CDR3 DNA: TGTGCCACCAGCAGAGATTACAGGGGGCGCGGTGATCTAGGCAAAAACATTCAGTACTTC; CDR3 protein: CATSRDYRGRGDLGKNIQYF
V gene: TRBV4-1; J gene: TRBJ1-2; clone size: -; D gene: -; CDR3 DNA: TGCGCCAGCAGCCAAGAAGTAGGGAGCTATGGCTACACCTTC; CDR3 protein: CASSQEVGSYGYTF
V gene: TRBV6-5; J gene: TRBJ1-5; clone size: -; D gene: TRBD1; CDR3 DNA: TGTGCCAGCGGGACAGGGAAGCCCCAGCATTTT; CDR3 protein: CASGTGKPQHF